A single sample is the source of the 23 T cell receptor beta chains below, sequenced in a study of T cell responses to AZD1222 COVID-19 vaccine. Sequencing used immunoSEQ multiplex PCR; TCRdb keeps in-frame clones, though not all of them. The sample has about 150,000 clones; around nine tenths are singletons. The sample consisted of peripheral blood, taken on day 0 of AZD1222 vaccination. The receptors derive from an adult in good health.

This sequence joins TRBV7-9 and TRBJ2-7; perhaps TRBD1 as D (6 bases). Germline V gives CDR1 SEHNR, CDR2 FQNEAQ (reference sequence). The CDR3 spans 15 residues. V gave up 4 bases and J gave up 1 base, with 14 bases separating them. The CDR3 region has the DNA TGTGCCAGCAGCTCAGGACAGATCGGGTCCTACGAGCAGTACTTC. Its protein product is CASSSGQIGSYEQYF.

V usage is TRBV4-1 and J usage is TRBJ2-7; 7 nucleotides match TRBD2. CDR1 is MGHRA, CDR2 YSYEKL, per germline. With V trimmed by 4 bases and J by 4 bases, 16 bases remained unmatched. This CDR3 contains 17 residues. The chain's CDR3 is CASSPSEATSAGYEQYF. The CDR3 coding sequence is TGCGCCAGCAGCCCCTCCGAGGCAACTAGCGCTGGGTACGAGCAGTACTTC.

The chain links TRBV24-1 to TRBJ2-1; 8 bases align to TRBD1. Looked up from germline, CDR1 is KGHDR and CDR2 is SFDVKD. The CDR3 has 13 amino acids. Trimming removed 5 bases from V and 12 bases from J; junction bases left unmatched: 8. As DNA, the CDR3 is TGTGCCACCAGTGGGATTCAGGGGGCTAGGCAGTTCTTC. Translated: CATSGIQGARQFF.

The chain recombines TRBV10-3 with TRBJ1-5; 7 bases are shared with TRBD1. J gave up 0 bases and V 6 bases, and 5 bases lay outside the gene matches. The length of the CDR3 is 15 residues. CDR1 and CDR2 from the germline V gene are ENHRY and SYGVKD. CDR3 region: CAIRGTADSNQPQHF. CDR3 coding DNA: TGTGCCATCAGGGGGACAGCCGATAGCAATCAGCCCCAGCATTTT.

The rearrangement uses TRBV5-4 and TRBJ2-3, with D tentatively TRBD1 or TRBD2 (5 bases each). There are 14 residues in the CDR3. Deletions cut 1 base from V and 6 bases from J, with 12 bases between. Germline CDR1 and CDR2: SGHNT and YYREEE (reference sequence). The CDR3 nucleotides read TGTGCCAGCAGCTTGTGGGACGAGAAGGATACGCAGTATTTT. Translation gives CASSLWDEKDTQYF.

V and J are TRBV6-4 and TRBJ2-3; 8 bases agree with TRBD1. The CDR3 totals 15 residues. CDR1 is MRHNA, CDR2 SNTAGT, per germline. V was clipped by 7 bases and J by 0 bases; unmatched bases: 6. The CDR3 DNA reads as TGTGCCAGCATCCTACAGGGGGGAAGCACAGATACGCAGTATTTT. Its translation: CASILQGGSTDTQYF.

V usage is TRBV7-2 and J usage is TRBJ1-4; perhaps TRBD1 as D (6 bases). CDR1 is SGHTA, CDR2 FQGNSA, per germline. The CDR3 has 16 amino acids. V lost 1 base, J lost 7 bases, and 16 bases lay in between. CDR3 nucleotides: TGTGCCAGCAGCTTAGATATACGGGGGGCCGTTGAAAAACTGTTTTTT. This codes for CASSLDIRGAVEKLFF. Together with reference TRBV7-2 and TRBJ1-4, the CDR3 gives the full variable domain: GAGVSQSPSNKVTEKGKDVELRCDPISGHTALYWYRQSLGQGLEFLIYFQGNSAPDKSGLPSDRFSAERTGGSVSTLTIQRTQQEDSAVYLCASSLDIRGAVEKLFFGSGTQLSVL.

V gene TRBV6-5 combines with J gene TRBJ2-1; D might be TRBD1 (5 bases). CDR3 length: 15 amino acids. Germline V CDR1 and CDR2: MNHEY, SVGAGI. Trimming left V 6 bases short and J 8 bases short, with 20 bases between. CDR3 residues: CASSPLGPKGYEQFF. The CDR3 bases are TGTGCCAGCAGCCCCCTGGGGCCAAAGGGCTATGAGCAGTTCTTC.

Comment on this clone: This specimen includes other DNA sequences encoding the same CDR3. The gene calls are TRBV6-4 and TRBJ2-2; D uncertain. The germline V gene has CDR1 MRHNA and CDR2 SNTAGT. The CDR3 spans 13 residues. V was clipped by 3 bases and J by 2 bases, with 4 bases between them. Here the CDR3 reads CASSETNTGELFF. CDR3 nucleotides: TGTGCCAGCAGTGAGACTAACACCGGGGAGCTGTTTTTT.

Only one count was recorded for this clone. The chain couples TRBV7-2 to TRBJ2-7; D is uncertain. The germline CDR1 and CDR2 sequences are SGHTA and FQGNSA. Deletions cut 5 bases from V and 1 base from J, with 9 bases between. The length of the CDR3 is 13 residues. The CDR3 loop is CASSATVSYEQYF. The CDR3 nucleotides are TGTGCCAGCAGCGCAACTGTTTCCTACGAGCAGTACTTC.

The gene calls are TRBV28 and TRBJ2-7; D ambiguous. This CDR3 is built from 15 residues. V was clipped by 3 bases and J by 2 bases, with 14 bases between them. Germline-derived CDR1 and CDR2 are MDHEN and SYDVKM. CDR3 nucleotide sequence: TGTGCCAGCAGTTTTGTGGCAAGGGCACCCTACGAGCAGTACTTC. Protein: CASSFVARAPYEQYF.

The CDR3 sequence: CASSISRDDTQYF. The CDR3, as DNA: TGTGCCAGTAGCATCTCTAGGGATGATACGCAGTATTTT. The chain uses TRBV19 and TRBJ2-3; D is undetermined. The CDR3 spans 13 residues. The germline V gene has CDR1 LNHDA and CDR2 SQIVND (reference sequence). V gave up 6 bases and J gave up 6 bases, with 13 bases separating them.

The rearrangement links TRBV3-1 (or the pseudogene TRBV3-2) to TRBJ1-5; no clear D gene. Germline values: CDR1 LGHDT, CDR2 YNNKEL (reference sequence). The CDR3 has 16 residues. V was clipped by 4 bases and J by 2 bases, with 15 bases between them. CDR3 in amino acids: CASSLLPAWRNQPQHF. Written as DNA, the CDR3 is TGTGCCAGCAGCCTCCTACCAGCCTGGCGCAATCAGCCCCAGCATTTT.

The genes are TRBV27 and TRBJ1-4, with D possibly being TRBD1 (6 bases). V was cut by 6 bases and J by 7 bases, with 18 bases left in between. Germline lookup yields CDR1 MNHEY and CDR2 SMNVEV (reference sequence). This CDR3 spans 15 amino acids. CDR3: CASSRRGALPEKLFF. Written as DNA, the CDR3 is TGTGCCAGCAGCCGACGGGGGGCCTTACCTGAAAAACTGTTTTTT.

The chain carries TRBV6-5 and TRBJ1-1; perhaps TRBD1 as D (5 bases). The CDR3 consists of 12 residues. With 7 bases removed from V and 10 bases from J, the gap between germline ends came to 16 bases. From germline, CDR1 is MNHEY and CDR2 SVGAGI. CDR3 sequence: CASTTRAGRAFF. CDR3 DNA sequence: TGTGCCAGCACTACCCGGGCAGGGCGAGCTTTCTTT.

Here the CDR3 DNA reads TGTGCCAGCAGCTCGTTGGGACAGTCACCCTACAATGAGCAGTTCTTC. Its translation: CASSSLGQSPYNEQFF. The chain carries TRBV5-6 and TRBJ2-1; 7 nucleotides agree with TRBD1. Germline V lookup: CDR1 SGHDT, CDR2 YYEEEE. With 3 bases clipped from V and 2 bases from J, the junction kept 8 bases outside the gene matches. The CDR3 length is 16 residues.

The chain carries TRBV29-1 and TRBJ1-2; TRBD1 might be the D (6 bases). Looked up from germline, CDR1 is SQVTM and CDR2 is ANQGSEA. The CDR3 loop spans 13 amino acids. V lost 3 bases and J lost 3, with 11 bases in between. This CDR3 is CSVDAGGDYGYTF. The CDR3 nucleotides are TGCAGCGTTGACGCGGGGGGCGACTATGGCTACACCTTC. Together with reference TRBV29-1 and TRBJ1-2, the CDR3 gives the full variable domain: SAVISQKPSRDICQRGTSLTIQCQVDSQVTMMFWYRQQPGQSLTLIATANQGSEATYESGFVIDKFPISRPNLTFSTLTVSNMSPEDSSIYLCSVDAGGDYGYTFGSGTRLTVV.

The chain joins TRBV14 to TRBJ2-2, with D maybe TRBD2 (5 bases). The CDR3 has 14 residues. Looked up from germline, CDR1 is SGHDN and CDR2 is FVKESK. Trimming shortened V by 0 bases and J by 7 bases, and 9 bases separated the two germline ends. CDR3 sequence (DNA): TGTGCCAGCAGCCAAGAACTAGATTTCGGGGAGCTGTTTTTT. Translated: CASSQELDFGELFF.

The chain couples TRBV21-1 to TRBJ1-4; TRBD1, the table's D call, was not compared with the DNA. TRBV21-1 is given as a pseudogene. The length of the CDR3 is 18 residues. CDR3 sequence (DNA): TGTGCCAGCAGCAATACGAGACAGGGCAAGGGCTTTCTTTATAAACTGTTTTTT. It translates to CASSNTRQGKGFLYKLFF.

This chain connects TRBV24-1 to TRBJ2-3; D gene unclear. V gave up 5 bases and J gave up 7 bases, with 12 bases separating them. The length of the CDR3 is 13 residues. CDR1 and CDR2 from the germline V gene are KGHDR and SFDVKD. The CDR3 loop is CATSGESPHTQYF. The DNA for the CDR3 is TGTGCCACCAGTGGGGAATCACCGCATACGCAGTATTTT.

Here the CDR3 reads CASSLDRDGNYGYTF. The CDR3 coding sequence is TGTGCCAGCAGTTTGGACCGGGACGGAAACTATGGCTACACCTTC. The genes are TRBV6-6 and TRBJ1-2; maybe TRBD1 (5 bases). The germline V gene encodes CDR1 MNHNY and CDR2 SVGAGI (reference sequence). The V and J ends lost 4 bases and 2 bases respectively, with 14 bases between them. The CDR3 totals 15 residues.

This chain links TRBV7-2 with TRBJ2-1, with D maybe TRBD2 (6 bases). Between the trimmed V and J ends, which lost 0 bases and 9 bases, there was a span of 12 bases. Germline CDR1 is SGHTA and CDR2 is FQGNSA. The CDR3 contains 14 residues. CDR3 sequence reads: CASSLAIVGGEQFF. In DNA, the CDR3 is TGTGCCAGCAGCTTAGCGATTGTCGGGGGTGAGCAGTTCTTC.

The genes are TRBV9 and TRBJ2-5; TRBD1 is a possible D gene (5 bases). The CDR3 totals 17 residues. Germline V gene sequence: CDR1 SGDLS, CDR2 YYNGEE. V lost 0 bases and J lost 0, with 15 bases in between. In DNA, the CDR3 is TGTGCCAGCAGCGTAGCTATCGCAGGGAAGGACCAAGAGACCCAGTACTTC. Amino acid sequence: CASSVAIAGKDQETQYF.